The 9 T cell receptor beta chains in this list originate from one sample, sequenced in a study of regulatory dendritic cells for organ transplantation. Which antigens these TCRs recognize remains unknown. Method: immunoSEQ multiplex PCR; TCRdb's copy keeps in-frame clones and lacks some. The repertoire has 20,000 to 25,000 clones, 85% to 90% of them found once; the top ten carry 0.26%. Allogeneic regulatory or mature dendritic cells were co-cultured for 5 days with CFSE-labeled sorted T cells at 1:10. Source material: naive CD4+ T cells from blood cultured with dendritic cells. Indicated subset: CD45RA+ naive T cells. The receptors shown here come from a human donor in good health.

Details on this clone: Different DNA sequences within this sample yield the same CDR3. This sequence joins TRBV15 and TRBJ1-5, with D unresolved. CDR3 length equals 18 residues. V was clipped by 3 bases and J by 0 bases, with 18 bases between them. Germline V gene sequence: CDR1 LNHNV, CDR2 YYDKDF (reference sequence). The chain's CDR3 is CATSRALLDYYSNQPQHF. CDR3 coding DNA: TGTGCCACCAGCAGGGCACTATTGGACTACTATAGCAATCAGCCCCAGCATTTT.

CDR3 sequence reads: CASSVATGASYEQYF. CDR3 in DNA: TGTGCCAGCAGCGTAGCCACAGGGGCCTCCTACGAGCAGTACTTC. The chain carries TRBV9 and TRBJ2-7; the match to TRBD1 covers 7 bases. The ends lost 0 bases at V and 0 bases at J; junction bases unmatched: 3. CDR1 is SGDLS and CDR2 is YYNGEE in the germline V gene. CDR3 size: 15 residues.

This clone was seen only once. The J gene is TRBJ2-5, the V gene TRBV7-2, with D possibly being TRBD2 (5 bases). Trimming removed 4 bases at V and 0 bases at J, with 6 bases between. The CDR3 is made up of 13 amino acids. The germline V gene encodes CDR1 SGHTA and CDR2 FQGNSA. CDR3 protein: CASSYGNQETQYF. In DNA, the CDR3 is TGTGCCAGCAGCTACGGGAACCAAGAGACCCAGTACTTC.

J is TRBJ2-2 and V is TRBV11-2, with 10 bases aligning to TRBD2. CDR3 length: 15 amino acids. The V segment lost 1 base and the J segment 7 bases; nucleotides outside the gene matches: 3. The germline CDR1 and CDR2 sequences are SGHAT and FQNNGV. The CDR3 is CASSLGGLANGELFF. In nucleotides, the CDR3 is TGTGCCAGCAGCTTAGGGGGACTAGCGAACGGGGAGCTGTTTTTT.

V is TRBV20-1 and J is TRBJ2-7, with 9 bases lining up with TRBD1. This CDR3 has 11 amino acids. After removal of 6 bases from V and 5 bases from J, the junction contained 2 bases not matched to a gene. Germline CDR1 and CDR2: DFQATT and SNEGSKA (reference sequence). The CDR3, as DNA: TGCAGTGCCAGGGACAGGGACGAGCAGTACTTC. Encoded protein: CSARDRDEQYF.

This clone was seen only a few times. This rearrangement joins TRBV19 to TRBJ2-7; tentatively, D is TRBD1 (6 bases). The CDR3 extends over 16 amino acids. V was clipped by 0 bases and J by 0 bases, with 12 bases between them. Looked up from germline, CDR1 is LNHDA and CDR2 is SQIVND (reference sequence). Written as DNA, the CDR3 is TGTGCCAGTAGTATAGACTCCGGGACAAGCTCCTACGAGCAGTACTTC. Its translation: CASSIDSGTSSYEQYF.

This chain links TRBV11-1 with TRBJ2-2, with 11 bases lining up with TRBD1. CDR1 is SGHAT, CDR2 FQDESV, per germline (reference sequence). CDR3 size: 17 residues. V was pared by 6 bases and J by 2 bases, with 8 bases of the junction left unmatched. CDR3 loop: CASRGGQGAINTGELFF. In nucleotides, the CDR3 is TGTGCCAGCAGGGGCGGACAGGGGGCGATAAACACCGGGGAGCTGTTTTTT. Combining the CDR3 with reference TRBV11-1 and TRBJ2-2 gives the whole variable domain EAEVAQSPRYKITEKSQAVAFWCDPISGHATLYWYRQILGQGPELLVQFQDESVVDDSQLPKDRFSAERLKGVDSTLKIQPAELGDSAMYLCASRGGQGAINTGELFFGEGSRLTVL.

The CDR3 bases are TGCGCCAGCAGCCAAGTCGGACAGGGGAGAGAGACCCAGTACTTC. Protein product: CASSQVGQGRETQYF. This sequence joins TRBV4-3 and TRBJ2-5; 9 bases match TRBD1. V dropped 1 base and J dropped 4; count of bases not matched to a gene: 4. CDR1 is LGHNA, CDR2 YSLEER, per germline. This CDR3 is built from 15 residues.

V and J are TRBV30 and TRBJ1-6; 10 bases agree with TRBD1. The CDR3 covers 17 residues. Germline CDR1 GTSNPN, CDR2 SVGIG (reference sequence). The junction had 10 bases not matched to a gene; V was cut back by 1 base and J by 7 bases. CDR3 nucleotides: TGTGCCTGGAGTGCATCAATGCCGGGACAGGGGAATTCACCCCTCCACTTT. It encodes CAWSASMPGQGNSPLHF.